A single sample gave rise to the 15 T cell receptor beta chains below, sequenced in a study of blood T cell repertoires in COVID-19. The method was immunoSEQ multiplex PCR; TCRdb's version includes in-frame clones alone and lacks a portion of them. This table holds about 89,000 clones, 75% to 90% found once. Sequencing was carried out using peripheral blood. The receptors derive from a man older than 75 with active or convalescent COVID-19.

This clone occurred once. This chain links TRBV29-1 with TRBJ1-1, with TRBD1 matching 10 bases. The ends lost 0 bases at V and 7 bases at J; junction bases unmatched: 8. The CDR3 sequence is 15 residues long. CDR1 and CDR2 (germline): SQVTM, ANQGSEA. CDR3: CSVEDIRDRGFEAFF. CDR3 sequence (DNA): TGCAGCGTTGAAGATATACGGGACAGGGGCTTTGAAGCTTTCTTT.

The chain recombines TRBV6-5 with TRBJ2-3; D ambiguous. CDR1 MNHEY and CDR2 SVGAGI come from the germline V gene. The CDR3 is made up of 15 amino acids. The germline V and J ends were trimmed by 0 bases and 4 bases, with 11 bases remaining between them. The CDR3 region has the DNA TGTGCCAGCAGTTACTCTTCCCTAGAGGCAGATACGCAGTATTTT. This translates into CASSYSSLEADTQYF.

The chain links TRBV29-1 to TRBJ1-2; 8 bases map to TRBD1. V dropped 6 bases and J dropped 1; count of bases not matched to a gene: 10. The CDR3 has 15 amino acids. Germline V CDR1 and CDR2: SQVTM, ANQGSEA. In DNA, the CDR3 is TGCAGCGTGGGAGGACAGGGCGGAGGTAACTATGGCTACACCTTC. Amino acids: CSVGGQGGGNYGYTF.

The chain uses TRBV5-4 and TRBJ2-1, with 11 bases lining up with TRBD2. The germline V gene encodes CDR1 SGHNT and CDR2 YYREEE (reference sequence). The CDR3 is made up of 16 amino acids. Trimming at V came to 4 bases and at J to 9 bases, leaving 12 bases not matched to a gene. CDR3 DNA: TGTGCCAGCAGCCCAGCCACTAGCGGGAGTGTTGGTGAGCAGTTCTTC. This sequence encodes CASSPATSGSVGEQFF.

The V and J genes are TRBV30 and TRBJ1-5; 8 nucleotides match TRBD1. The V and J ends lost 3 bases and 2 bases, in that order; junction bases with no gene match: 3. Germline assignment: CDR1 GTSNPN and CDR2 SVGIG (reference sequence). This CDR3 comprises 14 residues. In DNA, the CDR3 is TGTGCCTGGAGGGACAGGGTTGGCAATCAGCCCCAGCATTTT. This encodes CAWRDRVGNQPQHF.

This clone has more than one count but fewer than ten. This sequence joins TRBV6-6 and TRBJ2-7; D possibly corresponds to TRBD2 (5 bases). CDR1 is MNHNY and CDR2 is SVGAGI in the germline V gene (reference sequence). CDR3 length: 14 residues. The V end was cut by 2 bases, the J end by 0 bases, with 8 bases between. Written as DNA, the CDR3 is TGTGCCAGCAGTTACCCCGGACTCTCCTACGAGCAGTACTTC. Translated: CASSYPGLSYEQYF.

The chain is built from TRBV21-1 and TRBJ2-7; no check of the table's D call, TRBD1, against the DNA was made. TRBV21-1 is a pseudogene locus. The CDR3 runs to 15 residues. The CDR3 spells CASSKGVQASYEQYF. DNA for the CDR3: TGTGCCAGCAGCAAAGGCGTCCAGGCCTCCTACGAGCAGTACTTC.

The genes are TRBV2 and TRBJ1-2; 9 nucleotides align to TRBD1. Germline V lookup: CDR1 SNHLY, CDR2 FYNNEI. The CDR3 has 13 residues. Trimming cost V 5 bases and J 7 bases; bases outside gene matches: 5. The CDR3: CASSLGQGVGYTF. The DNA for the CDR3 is TGTGCCAGCAGTCTGGGACAGGGAGTTGGCTACACCTTC.

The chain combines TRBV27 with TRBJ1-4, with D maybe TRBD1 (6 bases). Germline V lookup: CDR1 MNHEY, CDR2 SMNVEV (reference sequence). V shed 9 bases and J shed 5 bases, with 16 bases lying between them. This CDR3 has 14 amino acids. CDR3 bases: TGTGCCAGTAAGGGACACGGGAAAAATGAAAAACTGTTTTTT. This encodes CASKGHGKNEKLFF.

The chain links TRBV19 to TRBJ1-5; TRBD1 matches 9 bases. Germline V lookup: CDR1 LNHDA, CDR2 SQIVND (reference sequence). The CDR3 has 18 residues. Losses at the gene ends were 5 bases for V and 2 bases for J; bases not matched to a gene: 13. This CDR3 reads CASSLPGQGILGNQPQHF. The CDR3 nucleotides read TGTGCCAGTAGTTTACCAGGACAGGGGATTTTAGGCAATCAGCCCCAGCATTTT.

CDR3 nucleotides: TGTGCCAGCAGCAACCCGATGGTAGCGGGAGACACCGGGGAGCTGTTTTTT. It translates to CASSNPMVAGDTGELFF. The rearrangement uses TRBV7-2 and TRBJ2-2; 9 bases align to TRBD2. Per germline, CDR1 SGHTA and CDR2 FQGNSA. CDR3 length: 17 amino acids. Trimming cost V 5 bases and J 3 bases; bases outside gene matches: 10.

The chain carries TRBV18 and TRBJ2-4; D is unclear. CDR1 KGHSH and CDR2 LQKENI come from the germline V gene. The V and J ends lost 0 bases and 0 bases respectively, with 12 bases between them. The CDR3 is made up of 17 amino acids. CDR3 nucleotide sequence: TGTGCCAGCTCACCACCGCAACGTGGAGAAGCCAAAAACATTCAGTACTTC. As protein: CASSPPQRGEAKNIQYF.

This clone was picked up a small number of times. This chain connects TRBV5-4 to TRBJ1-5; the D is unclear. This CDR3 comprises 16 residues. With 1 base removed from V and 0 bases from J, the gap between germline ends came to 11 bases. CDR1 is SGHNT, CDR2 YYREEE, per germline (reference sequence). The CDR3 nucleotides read TGTGCCAGCAGCTTGATGGGAGACATTAGCAATCAGCCCCAGCATTTT. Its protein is CASSLMGDISNQPQHF.

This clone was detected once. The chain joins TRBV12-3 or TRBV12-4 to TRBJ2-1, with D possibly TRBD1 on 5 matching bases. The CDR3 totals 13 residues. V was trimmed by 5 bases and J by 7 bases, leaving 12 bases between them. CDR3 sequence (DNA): TGTGCCAGCAGTCTTGACAGCCAGAATGAGCAGTTCTTC. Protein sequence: CASSLDSQNEQFF.

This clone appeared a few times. CDR3 region: CASSRGLVATYNEQFF. DNA of the CDR3: TGCGCCAGCAGCAGGGGACTAGTCGCGACCTACAATGAGCAGTTCTTC. The J gene is TRBJ2-1, the V gene TRBV5-1, with 8 positions matching TRBD2. CDR1 and CDR2 from the germline V gene are SGHRS and YFSETQ. This CDR3 is 16 amino acids long. Germline trimming cut 4 bases from V and 2 bases from J; bases unmatched to any gene: 8. Complete variable domain (other parts from reference TRBV5-1 and TRBJ2-1): KAGVTQTPRYLIKTRGQQVTLSCSPISGHRSVSWYQQTPGQGLQFLFEYFSETQRNKGNFPGRFSGRQFSNSRSEMNVSTLELGDSALYLCASSRGLVATYNEQFFGPGTRLTVL.